A single sample gave rise to the 21 T cell receptor beta chains below, sequenced in a study of T cells after posttransplantation cyclophosphamide. The repertoire was sequenced with immunoSEQ multiplex PCR; TCRdb's copy has only in-frame clones and lacks some. This sample includes about 39,000 clones with no singletons; its ten biggest clones take up about 4.2%. What was sequenced was PBMCs. These receptors originate from a woman aged 50 to 60 in good health and a related stem cell transplant donor.

Ten or more counts support this clone. The gene calls are TRBV5-1 and TRBJ2-1; TRBD1 might be the D (7 bases). Trimming took off 1 base at V and 0 bases at J, with 14 bases between the two ends. The germline CDR1 and CDR2 sequences are SGHRS and YFSETQ. There are 17 residues in the CDR3. This CDR3 is CASSLLAGGISYNEQFF. The CDR3 nucleotides read TGCGCCAGCAGCTTGCTCGCAGGGGGGATCTCCTACAATGAGCAGTTCTTC.

This clone was recorded at least ten times. The chain joins TRBV5-1 to TRBJ1-4; 9 bases match TRBD1. The CDR3 loop spans 16 amino acids. Germline trimming cut 3 bases from V and 8 bases from J; bases unmatched to any gene: 11. Germline V CDR1 and CDR2: SGHRS, YFSETQ. DNA for the CDR3: TGCGCCAGCAGCTCGGGTACCGGGACAGGGACGGAAAAACTGTTTTTT. Translating gives CASSSGTGTGTEKLFF.

This clone was detected ten times or more. V is TRBV6-1 and J is TRBJ1-2, with a weak D call TRBD1 (6 bases). The germline CDR1 and CDR2 sequences are MNHNS and SASEGT. Trimming left V 2 bases short and J 7 bases short, with 11 bases between. This CDR3 is 13 amino acids long. CDR3 region: CASSETGSGGYTF. CDR3 nucleotides: TGTGCCAGCAGTGAAACAGGGTCGGGTGGCTACACCTTC.

This clone was found many times. This chain links TRBV28 with TRBJ1-2; D is ambiguous. The V gene's germline CDR1 is MDHEN and CDR2 SYDVKM. V was shortened by 3 bases and J by 2 bases, with 7 bases between the two germline ends. The CDR3 is 13 residues long. The CDR3 loop is CASSFSTNYGYTF. As DNA, the CDR3 is TGTGCCAGCAGTTTTAGCACAAACTATGGCTACACCTTC.

There are a few counts of this clone. The chain links TRBV28 to TRBJ1-6; 9 bases align to TRBD1. Trimming removed 2 bases from V and 7 bases from J; junction bases left unmatched: 15. This CDR3 has 19 residues. Germline V gene data show CDR1 as MDHEN and CDR2 as SYDVKM. CDR3 sequence: CASSLLSKTGGLGNSPLHF. CDR3 DNA: TGTGCCAGCAGTTTACTAAGCAAAACAGGGGGCCTGGGAAATTCACCCCTCCACTTT.

This clone was picked up many times. The rearrangement joins TRBV4-1 to TRBJ1-3; the D gene is possibly TRBD1 (5 bases). The CDR3 loop spans 13 amino acids. The germline gives CDR1 MGHRA, CDR2 YSYEKL. The germline V and J ends were trimmed by 2 bases and 10 bases, with 12 bases remaining between them. The CDR3 sequence: CASSQQQGLTIYF. CDR3 nucleotide sequence: TGCGCCAGCAGCCAACAGCAGGGCTTGACCATATATTTT.

At least ten counts were recorded for this clone. V usage is TRBV2 and J usage is TRBJ2-1; 10 bases fit TRBD2. V shed 6 bases and J 1 base; nucleotides not matched to a gene: 3. CDR1 and CDR2 (germline): SNHLY, FYNNEI. CDR3 length equals 15 residues. The CDR3 reads CASSPSGGSYNEQFF. DNA for the CDR3: TGTGCCAGCAGCCCTAGCGGGGGTTCCTACAATGAGCAGTTCTTC.

Ten or more counts support this clone. This sequence joins TRBV19 and TRBJ1-1; 9 nucleotides match TRBD1. CDR1 and CDR2 from the germline V gene are LNHDA and SQIVND (reference sequence). The CDR3 runs 16 residues. The V and J ends lost 8 bases and 0 bases, in that order; junction bases with no gene match: 10. Here the CDR3 DNA reads TGTGCCAGTTCTCGGGGGACAGGGCCCATGAACACTGAAGCTTTCTTT. Translating gives CASSRGTGPMNTEAFF.

The rearrangement links TRBV6-5 to TRBJ1-2; D is ambiguous. Germline V CDR1 and CDR2: MNHEY, SVGAGI. The CDR3 loop spans 14 amino acids. Trimming stripped 5 bases from V and 9 bases from J, with 19 bases between. CDR3 protein: CASSEEGGLSCYTF. For the CDR3, the DNA is TGTGCCAGCAGTGAAGAAGGAGGTCTCAGCTGCTACACCTTC.

This clone was recorded many times. V and J are TRBV9 and TRBJ2-3; TRBD1 agrees at 9 bases. V trimming: 3 bases; J trimming: 0 bases; junction bases outside the gene matches: 5. CDR1 SGDLS and CDR2 YYNGEE come from the germline V gene. CDR3 length: 16 amino acids. CDR3 sequence: CASSGDRGTSTDTQYF. Here the CDR3 DNA reads TGTGCCAGCAGCGGAGACAGGGGGACTAGCACAGATACGCAGTATTTT.

This clone was seen many times. The chain couples TRBV5-1 to TRBJ1-4; D is possibly TRBD1 (6 bases). Germline assignment: CDR1 SGHRS and CDR2 YFSETQ. Trimming took off 4 bases at V and 1 base at J, with 14 bases between the two ends. The CDR3 consists of 16 residues. CDR3 amino acids: CASSMIQGQTNEKLFF. For the CDR3, the DNA is TGCGCCAGCAGCATGATACAGGGTCAAACTAATGAAAAACTGTTTTTT.

This chain connects TRBV25-1 to TRBJ2-2; D might be TRBD1 (6 bases). The CDR3 has 16 amino acids. V gave up 8 bases and J gave up 1 base, with 17 bases separating them. Looked up from germline, CDR1 is MGHDK and CDR2 is SYGVNS. The CDR3 sequence is CASGEQGKLNTGELFF. As DNA, the CDR3 is TGTGCCAGCGGAGAACAGGGAAAACTGAACACCGGGGAGCTGTTTTTT.

The sample holds many counts of this clone. The chain joins TRBV19 to TRBJ2-3; a weak D match, TRBD2 (6 bases). CDR3 length equals 14 residues. Germline CDR1 reads LNHDA; CDR2 reads SQIVND (reference sequence). Deletions cut 1 base from V and 11 bases from J, with 16 bases between. The CDR3 DNA follows: TGTGCCAGTAGTATAGGGCCGGCTAGCGTTGAGCAGTATTTT. As protein: CASSIGPASVEQYF.

This clone was seen repeatedly, ten times or more. The V gene is TRBV12-1, the J gene TRBJ1-5. TRBV12-1 constitutes a pseudogene. The CDR3 extends over 10 amino acids. CDR3 region: CASTSGPQHF. Here the CDR3 DNA reads TGTGCCAGCACCTCCGGGCCCCAGCATTTT.

This clone was detected a few times. V gene TRBV9 combines with J gene TRBJ2-5; 10 bases line up with TRBD1. The CDR3 length is 15 residues. Germline trimming cut 2 bases from V and 3 bases from J; bases unmatched to any gene: 4. Germline V gene lookup returns CDR1 SGDLS and CDR2 YYNGEE. The CDR3 bases are TGTGCCAGCAGCGTGTACGGACAGGGGGAAGAGACCCAGTACTTC. This translates into CASSVYGQGEETQYF. Filled out from reference TRBV9 and TRBJ2-5, the complete variable domain reads DSGVTQTPKHLITATGQRVTLRCSPRSGDLSVYWYQQSLDQGLQFLIQYYNGEERAKGNILERFSAQQFPDLHSELNLSSLELGDSALYFCASSVYGQGEETQYFGPGTRLLVL.

This clone appeared many times. This sequence joins TRBV6-6 and TRBJ1-1; D may be TRBD1 (5 bases). The CDR3 is 14 amino acids. Between the trimmed V and J ends, which lost 6 bases and 3 bases, there was a span of 14 bases. Germline CDR1 and CDR2: MNHNY and SVGAGI (reference sequence). CDR3 amino acids: CASSVKGRDTEAFF. The CDR3 coding sequence is TGTGCCAGCAGCGTGAAGGGGCGAGACACTGAAGCTTTCTTT.

This clone has at least ten counts. This chain connects TRBV9 to TRBJ1-3, with D possibly TRBD1 on 5 matching bases. Trimming removed 0 bases from V and 0 bases from J, with 7 bases in between. The CDR3 spans 15 residues. CDR1 and CDR2 from the germline V gene are SGDLS and YYNGEE. CDR3 amino acids: CASSVGGGSGNTIYF. CDR3 sequence (DNA): TGTGCCAGCAGCGTAGGGGGCGGCTCTGGAAACACCATATATTTT.

V and J are TRBV28 and TRBJ2-3, with 7 bases lining up with TRBD1. From germline, CDR1 is MDHEN and CDR2 SYDVKM. The ends lost 8 bases at V and 2 bases at J; junction bases unmatched: 7. CDR3 length: 14 amino acids. CDR3 nucleotide sequence: TGTGCCAGCCAGACAGGGTGGAACACAGATACGCAGTATTTT. It is translated as CASQTGWNTDTQYF.

There are many counts of this clone. This specimen includes other DNA sequences encoding the same CDR3. The chain combines TRBV7-8 with TRBJ2-1; 11 nucleotides agree with TRBD1. Germline V CDR1 and CDR2: SGHVS, FQNEAQ. V lost 5 bases to trimming and J lost 8 bases; unmatched junction nucleotides: 14. This CDR3 comprises 17 residues. The CDR3 region has the DNA TGTGCCAGCAGCCCCCCCCGCGGACAGGGGGCTATGGATGAGCAGTTCTTC. This gives the protein CASSPPRGQGAMDEQFF. The full variable domain, its missing parts supplied by reference TRBV7-8 and TRBJ2-1, is GAGVSQSPRYKVAKRGQDVALRCDPISGHVSLFWYQQALGQGPEFLTYFQNEAQLDKSGLPSDRFFAERPEGSVSTLKIQRTQQEDSAVYLCASSPPRGQGAMDEQFFGPGTRLTVL.

This clone was counted many times. The gene calls are TRBV7-6 and TRBJ2-3; D is perhaps TRBD2 (5 bases). Germline lookup yields CDR1 SGHVS and CDR2 FNYEAQ. The CDR3 totals 13 residues. Trimming left V 6 bases short and J 6 bases short, with 13 bases between. CDR3 loop: CASSPGVPDTQYF. CDR3 bases: TGTGCCAGCAGTCCCGGGGTTCCGGATACGCAGTATTTT.

This clone was recorded at least ten times. The J gene is TRBJ1-2, the V gene TRBV7-2; D unresolved. The germline V gene encodes CDR1 SGHTA and CDR2 FQGNSA. The CDR3 extends over 14 amino acids. Deletions cut 5 bases from V and 4 bases from J, with 14 bases between. The CDR3 region is CASSPRGSLYGYTF. For the CDR3, the DNA is TGTGCCAGCAGCCCTCGCGGTTCCCTCTATGGCTACACCTTC.